This T cell receptor (beta chain) is from a study of shared clonotypes between healthy human individuals. Germline CDR1 LGHNA, CDR2 YNFKEQ. The junction had 14 bases not matched to a gene; V was cut back by 4 bases and J by 5 bases. The CDR3 has 19 amino acids. It was across several immunoSEQ plates that each subset's genomic DNA was evenly split. The data were produced by immunoSEQ multiplex PCR, yet TCRdb's version contains in-frame clones alone and is incomplete. Among under 2.5 million clones listed, 92% were seen once. The sequence came from a man younger than 30 in good health. Some clones in this sample may be carry-over from other donors' samples. The chain has TRBV4-2 and TRBJ2-1; 13 bases map to TRBD2. The sample consisted of naive CD4+ T cells from PBMCs. Regarding subset: CD45RA+ positively selected. CDR3 coding DNA: TGTGCCAGCAGCCGCGTTGGGACTAGCGGGACTTTTGGGAACAATGAGCAGTTCTTC. It translates to CASSRVGTSGTFGNNEQFF.